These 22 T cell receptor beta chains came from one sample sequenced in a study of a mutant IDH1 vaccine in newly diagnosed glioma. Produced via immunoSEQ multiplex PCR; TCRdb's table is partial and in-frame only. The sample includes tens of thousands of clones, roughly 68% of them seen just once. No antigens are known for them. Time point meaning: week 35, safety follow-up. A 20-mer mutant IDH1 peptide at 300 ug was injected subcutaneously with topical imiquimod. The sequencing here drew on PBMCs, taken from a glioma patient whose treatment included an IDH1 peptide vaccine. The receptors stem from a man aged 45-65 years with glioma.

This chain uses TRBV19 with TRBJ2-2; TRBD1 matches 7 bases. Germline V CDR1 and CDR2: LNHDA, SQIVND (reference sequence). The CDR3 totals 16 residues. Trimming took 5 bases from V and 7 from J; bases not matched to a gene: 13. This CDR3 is CASSDRRGSKDGELFF. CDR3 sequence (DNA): TGTGCCAGTAGTGATCGCAGGGGGAGTAAGGACGGGGAGCTGTTTTTT.

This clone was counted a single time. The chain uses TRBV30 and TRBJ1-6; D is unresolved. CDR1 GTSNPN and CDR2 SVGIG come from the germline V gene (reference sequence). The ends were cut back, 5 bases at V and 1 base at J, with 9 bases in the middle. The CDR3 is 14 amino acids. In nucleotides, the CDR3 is TGTGCCTGGGATTATGGTTCCTATAATTCACCCCTCCACTTT. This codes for CAWDYGSYNSPLHF.

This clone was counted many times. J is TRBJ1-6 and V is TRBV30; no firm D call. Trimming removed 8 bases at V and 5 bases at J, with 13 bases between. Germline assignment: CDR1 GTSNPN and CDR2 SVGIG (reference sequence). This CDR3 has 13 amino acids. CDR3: CATREINNSPLHF. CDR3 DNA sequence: TGTGCCACCCGGGAGATTAATAATTCACCCCTCCACTTT.

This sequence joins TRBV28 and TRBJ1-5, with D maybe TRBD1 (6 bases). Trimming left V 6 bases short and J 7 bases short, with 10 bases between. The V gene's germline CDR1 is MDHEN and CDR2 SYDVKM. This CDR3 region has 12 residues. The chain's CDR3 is CASSSGEQPQHF. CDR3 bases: TGTGCCAGCAGCTCAGGGGAACAGCCCCAGCATTTT. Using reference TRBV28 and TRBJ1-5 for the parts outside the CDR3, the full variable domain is DVKVTQSSRYLVKRTGEKVFLECVQDMDHENMFWYRQDPGLGLRLIYFSYDVKMKEKGDIPEGYSVSREKKERFSLILESASTNQTSMYLCASSSGEQPQHFGDGTRLSIL.

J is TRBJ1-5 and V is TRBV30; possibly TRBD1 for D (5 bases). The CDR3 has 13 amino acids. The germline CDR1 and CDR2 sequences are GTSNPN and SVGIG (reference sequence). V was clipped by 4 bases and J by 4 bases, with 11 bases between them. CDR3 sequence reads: CAWTMGVNQPQHF. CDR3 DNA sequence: TGTGCCTGGACCATGGGGGTGAATCAGCCCCAGCATTTT.

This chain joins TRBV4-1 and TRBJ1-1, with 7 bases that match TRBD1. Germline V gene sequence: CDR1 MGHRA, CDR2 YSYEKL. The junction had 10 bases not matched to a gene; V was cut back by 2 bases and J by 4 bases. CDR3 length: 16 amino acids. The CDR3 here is CASSQFTGAPGTEAFF. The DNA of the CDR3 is TGCGCCAGCAGCCAATTCACAGGGGCTCCCGGCACTGAAGCTTTCTTT.

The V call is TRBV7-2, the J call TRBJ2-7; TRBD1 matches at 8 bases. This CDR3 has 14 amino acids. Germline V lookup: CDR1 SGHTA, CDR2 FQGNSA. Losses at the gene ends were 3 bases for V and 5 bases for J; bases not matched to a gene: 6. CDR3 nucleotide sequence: TGTGCCAGCAGCTTCCCGACAGGGGCGGACGAGCAGTACTTC. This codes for CASSFPTGADEQYF. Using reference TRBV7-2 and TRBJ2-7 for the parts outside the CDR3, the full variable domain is GAGVSQSPSNKVTEKGKDVELRCDPISGHTALYWYRQSLGQGLEFLIYFQGNSAPDKSGLPSDRFSAERTGGSVSTLTIQRTQQEDSAVYLCASSFPTGADEQYFGPGTRLTVT.

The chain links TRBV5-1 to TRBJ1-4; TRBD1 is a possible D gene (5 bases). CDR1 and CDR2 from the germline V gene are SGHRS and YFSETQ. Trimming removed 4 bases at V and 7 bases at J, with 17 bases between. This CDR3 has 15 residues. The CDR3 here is CASSPGTYQSEKLFF. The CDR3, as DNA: TGCGCCAGCAGCCCCGGGACTTATCAAAGTGAAAAACTGTTTTTT.

DNA for the CDR3: TGTGCCAGCAGCTTACTTCAGGGCTACGAGCAGTACTTC. It is translated as CASSLLQGYEQYF. This chain joins TRBV11-2 and TRBJ2-7; maybe TRBD1 (5 bases). Germline values: CDR1 SGHAT, CDR2 FQNNGV. The CDR3 loop spans 13 amino acids. Trimming stripped 2 bases from V and 3 bases from J, with 8 bases between. Based on the CDR3 plus reference TRBV11-2 and TRBJ2-7, the full variable domain is EAGVAQSPRYKIIEKRQSVAFWCNPISGHATLYWYQQILGQGPKLLIQFQNNGVVDDSQLPKDRFSAERLKGVDSTLKIQPAKLEDSAVYLCASSLLQGYEQYFGPGTRLTVT.

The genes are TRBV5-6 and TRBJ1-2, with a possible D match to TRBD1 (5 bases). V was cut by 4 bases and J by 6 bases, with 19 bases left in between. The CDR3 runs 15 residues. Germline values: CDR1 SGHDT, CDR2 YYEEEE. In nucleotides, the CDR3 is TGTGCCAGCAGCCGCGGTTGGGCAGGGTCCGATGGCTACACCTTC. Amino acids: CASSRGWAGSDGYTF. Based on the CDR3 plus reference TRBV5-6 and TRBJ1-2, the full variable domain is DAGVTQSPTHLIKTRGQQVTLRCSPKSGHDTVSWYQQALGQGPQFIFQYYEEEERQRGNFPDRFSGHQFPNYSSELNVNALLLGDSALYLCASSRGWAGSDGYTFGSGTRLTVV.

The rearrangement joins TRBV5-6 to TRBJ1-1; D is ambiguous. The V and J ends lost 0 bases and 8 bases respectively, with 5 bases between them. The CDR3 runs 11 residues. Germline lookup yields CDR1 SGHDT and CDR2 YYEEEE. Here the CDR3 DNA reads TGTGCCAGCAGCTTGGGTGGGGAAGCTTTCTTT. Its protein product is CASSLGGEAFF. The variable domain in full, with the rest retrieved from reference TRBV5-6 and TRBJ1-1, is DAGVTQSPTHLIKTRGQQVTLRCSPKSGHDTVSWYQQALGQGPQFIFQYYEEEERQRGNFPDRFSGHQFPNYSSELNVNALLLGDSALYLCASSLGGEAFFGQGTRLTVV.

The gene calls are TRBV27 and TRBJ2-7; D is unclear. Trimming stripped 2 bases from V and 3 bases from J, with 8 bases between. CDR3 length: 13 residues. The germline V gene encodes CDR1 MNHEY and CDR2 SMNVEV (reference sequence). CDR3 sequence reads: CASSLQENYEQYF. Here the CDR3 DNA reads TGTGCCAGCAGTTTACAGGAAAACTACGAGCAGTACTTC.

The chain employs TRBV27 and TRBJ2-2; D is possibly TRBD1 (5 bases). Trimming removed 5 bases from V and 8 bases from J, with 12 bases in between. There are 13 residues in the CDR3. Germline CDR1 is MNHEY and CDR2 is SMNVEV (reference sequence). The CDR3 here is CASSPSGWGELFF. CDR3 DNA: TGTGCCAGCAGTCCCTCAGGGTGGGGGGAGCTGTTTTTT.

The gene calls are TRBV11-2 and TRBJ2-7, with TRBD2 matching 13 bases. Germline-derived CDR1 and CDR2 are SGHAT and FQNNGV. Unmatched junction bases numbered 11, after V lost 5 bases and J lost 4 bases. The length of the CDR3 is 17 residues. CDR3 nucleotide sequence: TGTGCCAGCAGCCCCGGACTAGCGGGGGACTTATTTTACGAGCAGTACTTC. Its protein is CASSPGLAGDLFYEQYF.

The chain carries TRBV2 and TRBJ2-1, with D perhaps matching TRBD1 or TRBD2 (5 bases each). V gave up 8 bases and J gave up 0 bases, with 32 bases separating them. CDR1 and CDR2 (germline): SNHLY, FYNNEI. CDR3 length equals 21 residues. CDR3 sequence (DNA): TGTGCCAGCGGGGACCCGAACCCGACTGGAGACTTGTGGAGCTCCTACAATGAGCAGTTCTTC. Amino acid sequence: CASGDPNPTGDLWSSYNEQFF.

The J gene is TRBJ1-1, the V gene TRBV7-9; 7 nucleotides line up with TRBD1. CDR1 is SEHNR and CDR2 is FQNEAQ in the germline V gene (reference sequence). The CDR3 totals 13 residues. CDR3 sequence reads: CAGAGQENTEAFF. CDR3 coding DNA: TGTGCAGGAGCCGGACAGGAGAACACTGAAGCTTTCTTT.

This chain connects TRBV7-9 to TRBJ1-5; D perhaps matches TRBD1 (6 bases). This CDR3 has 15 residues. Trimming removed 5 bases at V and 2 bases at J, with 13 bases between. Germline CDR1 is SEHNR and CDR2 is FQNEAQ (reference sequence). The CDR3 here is CASSDGGAGNQPQHF. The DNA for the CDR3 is TGTGCCAGCAGCGACGGGGGGGCCGGCAATCAGCCCCAGCATTTT.

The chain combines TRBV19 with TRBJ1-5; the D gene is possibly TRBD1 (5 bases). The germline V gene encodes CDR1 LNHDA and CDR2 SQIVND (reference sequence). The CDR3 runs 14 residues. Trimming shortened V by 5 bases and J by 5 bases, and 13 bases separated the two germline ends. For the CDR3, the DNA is TGTGCCAGTAGTGGGGGACCGGGGTATCAGCCCCAGCATTTT. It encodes CASSGGPGYQPQHF.

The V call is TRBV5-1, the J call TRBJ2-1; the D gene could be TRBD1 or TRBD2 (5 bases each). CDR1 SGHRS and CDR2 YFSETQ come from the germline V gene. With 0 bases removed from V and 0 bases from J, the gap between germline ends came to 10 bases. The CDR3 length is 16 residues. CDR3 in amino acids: CASSLGAGSSYNEQFF. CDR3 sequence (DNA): TGCGCCAGCAGCTTGGGGGCAGGGAGCTCCTACAATGAGCAGTTCTTC.

The CDR3 region has the DNA TGTGCCACCAGCGGCCAGGGGGATACGCAGTATTTT. Translated, it gives CATSGQGDTQYF. This chain connects TRBV15 to TRBJ2-3; TRBD1 might be the D (6 bases). The CDR3 totals 12 residues. CDR1 and CDR2 from the germline V gene are LNHNV and YYDKDF (reference sequence). V was pared by 5 bases and J by 6 bases, with 9 bases between. Combining the CDR3 with reference TRBV15 and TRBJ2-3 gives the whole variable domain DAMVIQNPRYQVTQFGKPVTLSCSQTLNHNVMYWYQQKSSQAPKLLFHYYDKDFNNEADTPDNFQSRRPNTSFCFLDIRSPGLGDTAMYLCATSGQGDTQYFGPGTRLTVL.

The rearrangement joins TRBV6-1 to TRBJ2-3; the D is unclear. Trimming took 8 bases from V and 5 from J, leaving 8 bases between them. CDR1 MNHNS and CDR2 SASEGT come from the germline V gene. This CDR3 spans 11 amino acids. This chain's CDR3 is CASGREDTQYF. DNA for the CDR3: TGTGCCAGCGGTCGAGAAGATACGCAGTATTTT.

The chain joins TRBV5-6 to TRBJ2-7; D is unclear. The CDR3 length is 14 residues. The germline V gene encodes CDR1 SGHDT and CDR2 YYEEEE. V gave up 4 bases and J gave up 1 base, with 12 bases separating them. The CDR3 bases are TGTGCCAGCAGCCTTATGGCAGGATCCTACGAGCAGTACTTC. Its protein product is CASSLMAGSYEQYF.